This record covers a single T cell receptor (beta chain). The antigen is undetermined. The sample is drawn from a study of persistence of HIV-infected CD4 T cells. The stimulus was an HIV-1 Gag 15-mer peptide pool, 1 ug/peptide/mL. CD40L/CD69 double-negative CD45RO-high memory CD4+ T cells were collected. This was the immunoSEQ version 4 assay in survey mode. Repertoires were generated with immunoSEQ multiplex PCR, while TCRdb's copy carries only in-frame clones and drops some. The table shows some 40,000 clones, with over 65% occurring only once. Findings of the study overall: CMV- and Gag-responding cells had lower TCRbeta richness than CD3/CD28-responding cells.

Specimen: cultured CD4+ T cells from PBMCs, collected from a patient who received antiretroviral therapy. This clonotype originated in an adult with HIV. The donor label of this sample is uncertain.

The CDR3 is CASRGGTYSPLHF. The CDR3 region has the DNA TGTGCCAGCAGGGGAGGGACCTATTCACCCCTCCACTTT. This rearrangement joins TRBV25-1 to TRBJ1-6, with a tentative D call TRBD1 (5 bases). CDR3 length: 13 amino acids. Germline assignment: CDR1 MGHDK and CDR2 SYGVNS. The germline V and J ends were trimmed by 6 bases and 8 bases, with 11 bases remaining between them.